A single sample is the source of the 30 T cell receptor beta chains below, sequenced in a study of T cell responses to AZD1222 COVID-19 vaccine (dated by TCRdb to about 2021). Libraries were constructed by the immunoSEQ multiplex PCR assay. Here the immuneACCESS table is served through TCRdb, limited to in-frame sequences with V and J called. Missing clones are a known gap in these copies; in checked studies unresolved V genes cover under half, and the rest lacks a known reason. For this sample there are around 52,000 clones; about 90% appear just once. Approximately 15% of the sample comes from the top ten. In light of the paper, this sample's time point label describes: baseline before first vaccination. The material was peripheral blood, obtained on day 0 of AZD1222 vaccination. The receptors derive from an adult in good health.

The chain combines TRBV3-1 (or the pseudogene TRBV3-2) with TRBJ2-3; 8 bases map to TRBD2. CDR1 and CDR2 (germline): LGHDT, YNNKEL (reference sequence). The J segment lost 5 bases and the V segment lost 0 bases, leaving 10 bases of the junction unmatched. CDR3 length: 17 residues. The CDR3 sequence is CASSQDYGTRGRDTQYF. CDR3 in DNA: TGTGCCAGCAGCCAAGATTACGGGACTAGAGGGCGAGATACGCAGTATTTT.

For this clone: A much bigger clone sits one base away, suggesting this may be a read error. This chain links TRBV5-1 with TRBJ2-7, with D perhaps assigned TRBD1 or TRBD2 (5 bases each). The CDR3 spans 17 residues. The ends were cut back, 2 bases at V and 3 bases at J, with 21 bases in the middle. Germline V gene data show CDR1 as SGHRS and CDR2 as YFSETQ. This chain's CDR3 is CASSFRPGPTLYYEQYF. CDR3 nucleotide sequence: TGCGCCAGCAGCTTCCGGCCGGGGCCGACACTTTACTACGAGCAGTACTTC. Together with reference TRBV5-1 and TRBJ2-7, the CDR3 gives the full variable domain: KAGVTQTPRYLIKTRGQQVTLSCSPISGHRSVSWYQQTPGQGLQFLFEYFSETQRNKGNFPGRFSGRQFSNSRSEMNVSTLELGDSALYLCASSFRPGPTLYYEQYFGPGTRLTVT.

By sample fraction, this clone is medium-sized. Distinct nucleotide sequences in the sample also encode this CDR3. The chain is built from TRBV7-2 and TRBJ1-5; D unresolved. Trimming took 1 base from V and 7 from J, leaving 8 bases between them. The CDR3 consists of 13 residues. The germline V gene has CDR1 SGHTA and CDR2 FQGNSA. The CDR3 is CASSLEAGQPQHF. CDR3 nucleotide sequence: TGTGCCAGCAGCTTAGAGGCGGGACAGCCCCAGCATTTT.

The chain couples TRBV29-1 to TRBJ2-1, with D possibly TRBD1 on 5 matching bases. CDR1 is SQVTM and CDR2 is ANQGSEA in the germline V gene. Trimming shortened V by 2 bases and J by 4 bases, and 15 bases separated the two germline ends. This CDR3 has 15 residues. CDR3 residues: CSVEPENRGYNEQFF. The CDR3 DNA reads as TGCAGCGTTGAACCCGAAAATAGGGGTTACAATGAGCAGTTCTTC.

This chain connects TRBV2 to TRBJ2-1, with D possibly matching TRBD2 (6 bases). The CDR3 extends over 16 amino acids. Germline V lookup: CDR1 SNHLY, CDR2 FYNNEI. The V and J ends lost 0 bases and 4 bases respectively, with 13 bases between them. The CDR3 is CASSEATAGLYNEQFF. CDR3 nucleotide sequence: TGTGCCAGCAGTGAAGCTACAGCGGGCTTATACAATGAGCAGTTCTTC. The variable domain in full, with the rest retrieved from reference TRBV2 and TRBJ2-1, is EPEVTQTPSHQVTQMGQEVILRCVPISNHLYFYWYRQILGQKVEFLVSFYNNEISEKSEIFDDQFSVERPDGSNFTLKIRSTKLEDSAMYFCASSEATAGLYNEQFFGPGTRLTVL.

This clone was picked up one time. The chain employs TRBV5-1 and TRBJ1-5, with D possibly being TRBD1 (6 bases). The ends were cut back, 0 bases at V and 6 bases at J, with 10 bases in the middle. The CDR3 consists of 14 residues. Germline V gene lookup returns CDR1 SGHRS and CDR2 YFSETQ. CDR3 loop: CASSLAGDGQPQHF. The CDR3, as DNA: TGCGCCAGCAGCTTGGCAGGGGATGGTCAGCCCCAGCATTTT.

DNA of the CDR3: TGTGCCAGCTCCGAAACGGGCTCCAGCGTGACTGAAGCTTTCTTT. It is translated as CASSETGSSVTEAFF. The rearrangement links TRBV18 to TRBJ1-1; D gene ambiguous. The CDR3 spans 15 residues. Trimming left V 6 bases short and J 5 bases short, with 19 bases between. Germline V CDR1 and CDR2: KGHSH, LQKENI.

V is TRBV7-3 and J is TRBJ2-1, with 9 nucleotides matching TRBD2. The CDR3 extends over 16 amino acids. The trim removed 5 bases at V and 4 bases at J, leaving 9 bases unmatched. Germline CDR1 and CDR2: SGHTA and FQGTGA. The CDR3 sequence is CASSPNSGSSYNEQFF. Written as DNA, the CDR3 is TGTGCCAGCAGCCCGAATAGCGGGAGTTCATACAATGAGCAGTTCTTC.

This chain links TRBV28 with TRBJ1-5; 7 bases are a match to TRBD1. The germline V gene encodes CDR1 MDHEN and CDR2 SYDVKM. The trim removed 7 bases at V and 5 bases at J, leaving 11 bases unmatched. This CDR3 region has 15 residues. DNA of the CDR3: TGTGCCAGCACCAATCCAAGCACAGGGGATCAGCCCCAGCATTTT. Translating gives CASTNPSTGDQPQHF.

The chain combines TRBV4-2 with TRBJ2-2; the D gene is possibly TRBD2 (6 bases). From germline, CDR1 is LGHNA and CDR2 YNFKEQ. The CDR3 is 14 residues long. Trimming removed 1 base at V and 8 bases at J, with 11 bases between. CDR3 coding DNA: TGTGCCAGCAGCCAAGTCACGGCGGGAGGGGAGCTGTTTTTT. The encoded protein is CASSQVTAGGELFF.

On this clone: An end of the junction differs from the germline gene, which may be a read error. The V and J genes are TRBV15 and TRBJ2-2, with D perhaps matching TRBD2 (5 bases). The CDR3 is 17 amino acids. Germline assignment: CDR1 LNHNV and CDR2 YYDKDF (reference sequence). CDR3 coding DNA: TGTGCCACCAGCGGAGAACGGATCGCGGGTAACACCGGGGAGCTGTTTTTT. As protein: CATSGERIAGNTGELFF.

The chain is built from TRBV11-2 and TRBJ2-1; 9 positions match TRBD2. V trimming: 0 bases; J trimming: 7 bases; junction bases outside the gene matches: 4. The length of the CDR3 is 15 residues. Germline loops: CDR1 SGHAT, CDR2 FQNNGV. DNA for the CDR3: TGTGCCAGCAGCTTAGATCTAGCGGGAAGGAATGAGCAGTTCTTC. It specifies CASSLDLAGRNEQFF.

The chain is built from TRBV6-5 and TRBJ2-7; 9 nucleotides align to TRBD1. Trimming took 2 bases from V and 3 from J; bases not matched to a gene: 8. The germline V gene encodes CDR1 MNHEY and CDR2 SVGAGI. The CDR3 has 16 residues. This chain's CDR3 is CASSYARDRVGYEQYF. In nucleotides, the CDR3 is TGTGCCAGCAGTTACGCCCGGGACAGGGTTGGCTACGAGCAGTACTTC.

The V and J genes are TRBV27 and TRBJ2-7; 7 bases agree with TRBD2. This CDR3 contains 15 residues. Germline values: CDR1 MNHEY, CDR2 SMNVEV (reference sequence). V gave up 5 bases and J gave up 2 bases; unmatched junction bases: 9. The CDR3 protein is CASSRGFAGAYEQYF. DNA of the CDR3: TGTGCCAGCAGTCGCGGGTTTGCGGGAGCCTACGAGCAGTACTTC.

This chain's CDR3 is CASSGIGVFGGQPQHF. CDR3 bases: TGTGCCAGCAGTGGTATAGGGGTTTTCGGTGGTCAGCCCCAGCATTTT. The J gene is TRBJ1-5, the V gene TRBV6-1, with a weak D call TRBD1 (5 bases). Trimming took 4 bases from V and 6 from J, leaving 19 bases between them. Germline assignment: CDR1 MNHNS and CDR2 SASEGT. This CDR3 is 16 amino acids long.

The chain joins TRBV28 to TRBJ2-1, with D perhaps TRBD2 (6 bases). Trimming shortened V by 6 bases and J by 1 base, and 10 bases separated the two germline ends. Germline CDR1 is MDHEN and CDR2 is SYDVKM. The CDR3 covers 14 residues. DNA for the CDR3: TGTGCCAGCAGACTCGGAGGGTCCTACAATGAGCAGTTCTTC. As protein: CASRLGGSYNEQFF.

The rearrangement joins TRBV5-1 to TRBJ1-1; D is perhaps TRBD1 (6 bases). CDR1 and CDR2 from the germline V gene are SGHRS and YFSETQ. V dropped 3 bases and J dropped 0 bases, with 9 bases sitting between them. The CDR3 is 14 amino acids. CDR3 bases: TGCGCCAGCAGCTCAGGACAGTTGAACACTGAAGCTTTCTTT. As protein: CASSSGQLNTEAFF.

The J gene is TRBJ2-1, the V gene TRBV2, with 8 bases aligning to TRBD2. J was trimmed by 5 bases and V by 8 bases; bases with no gene match: 17. The CDR3 loop spans 17 amino acids. The germline CDR1 and CDR2 sequences are SNHLY and FYNNEI. The CDR3 reads CASRSGRAESLDNEQFF. The CDR3 DNA reads as TGTGCCAGCCGATCCGGGAGGGCCGAATCTCTCGACAATGAGCAGTTCTTC.

J is TRBJ1-1 and V is TRBV7-9, with D uncertain. The ends were cut back, 5 bases at V and 3 bases at J, with 10 bases in the middle. CDR1 SEHNR and CDR2 FQNEAQ come from the germline V gene (reference sequence). The CDR3 totals 13 residues. As DNA, the CDR3 is TGTGCCAGCAGCCTACGGTGGGACACTGAAGCTTTCTTT. Residues: CASSLRWDTEAFF.

The V call is TRBV6-2 or TRBV6-3, the J call TRBJ2-1; perhaps D is TRBD1 or TRBD2 (5 bases each). Trimming stripped 4 bases from V and 3 bases from J, with 13 bases between. The germline V gene encodes CDR1 MNHEY and CDR2 SVGEGT. The CDR3 consists of 15 residues. The CDR3 DNA sequence: TGTGCCAGCAGTTCTCAGCGTGGGGGCTACAATGAGCAGTTCTTC. It codes for CASSSQRGGYNEQFF.

The chain combines TRBV7-9 with TRBJ2-1; D unresolved. CDR1 is SEHNR, CDR2 FQNEAQ, per germline (reference sequence). The V and J ends lost 4 bases and 0 bases respectively, with 13 bases between them. The CDR3 extends over 16 amino acids. CDR3 coding DNA: TGTGCCAGCAGCTCCGCCGTTGGCGGCTCCTACAATGAGCAGTTCTTC. Protein sequence: CASSSAVGGSYNEQFF.

This chain uses TRBV3-1 (or the pseudogene TRBV3-2) with TRBJ2-7, with unresolved D. V was pared by 3 bases and J by 6 bases, with 9 bases between. CDR3 size: 12 residues. Germline CDR1 reads LGHDT; CDR2 reads YNNKEL (reference sequence). The CDR3 loop reads CASSQVGSEQYF. The CDR3 DNA follows: TGTGCCAGCAGCCAGGTAGGGTCCGAGCAGTACTTC.

The V and J genes are TRBV7-2 and TRBJ1-3, with a weak D call TRBD1 (5 bases). Trimming took off 3 bases at V and 3 bases at J, with 9 bases between the two ends. The germline V gene encodes CDR1 SGHTA and CDR2 FQGNSA. The CDR3 has 14 residues. CDR3 sequence: CASSFAGGGNTIYF. The CDR3 bases are TGTGCCAGCAGCTTCGCCGGGGGTGGAAACACCATATATTTT.

The J gene is TRBJ1-1, the V gene TRBV9, with D uncertain. This CDR3 is 14 amino acids long. Germline CDR1 SGDLS, CDR2 YYNGEE. Trimming removed 1 base at V and 3 bases at J, with 10 bases between. The CDR3 DNA follows: TGTGCCAGCAGCGTAACCGGACGGGACACTGAAGCTTTCTTT. Protein: CASSVTGRDTEAFF. The full variable domain, its missing parts supplied by reference TRBV9 and TRBJ1-1, is DSGVTQTPKHLITATGQRVTLRCSPRSGDLSVYWYQQSLDQGLQFLIQYYNGEERAKGNILERFSAQQFPDLHSELNLSSLELGDSALYFCASSVTGRDTEAFFGQGTRLTVV.

The chain uses TRBV11-2 and TRBJ2-5, with D unclear. The CDR3 totals 13 residues. Trimming pared 6 bases from V and 7 bases from J, leaving 15 bases between. Germline lookup yields CDR1 SGHAT and CDR2 FQNNGV. This chain's CDR3 is CASSPERVWTQYF. The CDR3 DNA sequence: TGTGCCAGCAGTCCCGAACGGGTTTGGACCCAGTACTTC.

J is TRBJ1-5 and V is TRBV9; no definite D call. CDR3 length equals 14 residues. The germline gives CDR1 SGDLS, CDR2 YYNGEE. The ends were cut back, 4 bases at V and 5 bases at J, with 13 bases in the middle. Here the CDR3 DNA reads TGTGCCAGCAGCATAGGACCCGGGGATCAGCCCCAGCATTTT. Amino acid sequence: CASSIGPGDQPQHF.

Concerning this clone itself: The same CDR3 is also encoded by other DNA sequences in this sample. The chain is built from TRBV5-1 and TRBJ1-2; 12 bases are shared with TRBD1. The germline gives CDR1 SGHRS, CDR2 YFSETQ. The CDR3 is made up of 15 amino acids. V lost 4 bases to trimming and J lost 2 bases; unmatched junction nucleotides: 3. The CDR3 sequence is CASSPGTGGNYGYTF. CDR3 nucleotide sequence: TGCGCCAGCAGCCCGGGGACAGGGGGCAACTATGGCTACACCTTC.

CDR3 coding DNA: TGCAGTGCTAGTCTTATTGGCGGGAGATTGGGTGAGCAGTTCTTC. The encoded protein is CSASLIGGRLGEQFF. The chain recombines TRBV20-1 with TRBJ2-1, with TRBD2 identical over 7 bases. Germline V gives CDR1 DFQATT, CDR2 SNEGSKA (reference sequence). The CDR3 covers 15 residues. Unmatched junction bases numbered 14, after V lost 3 bases and J lost 9 bases.

This clone was detected once. The rearrangement uses TRBV6-4 and TRBJ1-1; the D is unclear. Germline V gene sequence: CDR1 MRHNA, CDR2 SNTAGT. CDR3 length equals 13 residues. Trimming removed 6 bases from V and 2 bases from J, with 10 bases in between. The CDR3 loop is CASSLRYNTEAFF. CDR3 in DNA: TGTGCCAGCAGCCTTCGATATAACACTGAAGCTTTCTTT.

V and J are TRBV6-5 and TRBJ2-2; TRBD2 aligns across 7 bases. The CDR3 extends over 14 amino acids. Germline V lookup: CDR1 MNHEY, CDR2 SVGAGI. V shed 0 bases and J 6 bases; nucleotides not matched to a gene: 1. The CDR3 reads CASSYSSGAGELFF. The CDR3 DNA reads as TGTGCCAGCAGTTACTCAAGCGGGGCCGGGGAGCTGTTTTTT.